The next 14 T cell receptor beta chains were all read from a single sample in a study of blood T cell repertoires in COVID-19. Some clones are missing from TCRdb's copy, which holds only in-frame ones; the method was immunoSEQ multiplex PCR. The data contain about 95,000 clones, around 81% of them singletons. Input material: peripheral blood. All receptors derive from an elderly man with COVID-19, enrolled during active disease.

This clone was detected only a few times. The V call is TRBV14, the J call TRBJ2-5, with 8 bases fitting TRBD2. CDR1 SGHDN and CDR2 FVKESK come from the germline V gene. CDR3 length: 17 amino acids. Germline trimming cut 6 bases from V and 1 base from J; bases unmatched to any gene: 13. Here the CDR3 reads CASSRTSGSRGQETQYF. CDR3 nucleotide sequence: TGTGCCAGCAGTCGTACAAGCGGGAGTCGGGGCCAAGAGACCCAGTACTTC.

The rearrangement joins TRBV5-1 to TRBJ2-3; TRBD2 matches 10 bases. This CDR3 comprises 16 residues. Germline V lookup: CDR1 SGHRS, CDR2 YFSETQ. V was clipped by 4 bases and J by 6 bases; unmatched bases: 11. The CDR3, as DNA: TGCGCCAGCAGCGAACGCTTAGCGGGAGGAGTCGATACGCAGTATTTT. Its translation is CASSERLAGGVDTQYF.

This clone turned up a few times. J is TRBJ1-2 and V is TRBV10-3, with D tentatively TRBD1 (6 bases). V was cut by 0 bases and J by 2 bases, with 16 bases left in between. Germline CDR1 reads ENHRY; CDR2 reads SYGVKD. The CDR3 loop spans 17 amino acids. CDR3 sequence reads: CAISESVGQYRNYGYTF. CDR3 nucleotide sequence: TGTGCCATCAGTGAGTCGGTTGGACAGTACAGGAACTATGGCTACACCTTC.

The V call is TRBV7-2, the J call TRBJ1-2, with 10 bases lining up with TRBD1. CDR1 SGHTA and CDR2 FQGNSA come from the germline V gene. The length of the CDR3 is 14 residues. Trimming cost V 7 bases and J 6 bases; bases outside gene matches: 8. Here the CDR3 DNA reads TGTGCCAGCAATCTCTTAGGGACAGGGGATGGCTACACCTTC. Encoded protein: CASNLLGTGDGYTF.

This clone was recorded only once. The CDR3 here is CATSRDPPELLAYEQYF. The CDR3 nucleotides read TGTGCCACCAGCAGAGATCCACCCGAACTCCTGGCCTACGAGCAGTACTTC. V and J are TRBV15 and TRBJ2-7; D gene uncertain. The CDR3 is 17 residues long. V was shortened by 0 bases and J by 2 bases, with 17 bases between the two germline ends. Germline lookup yields CDR1 LNHNV and CDR2 YYDKDF (reference sequence).

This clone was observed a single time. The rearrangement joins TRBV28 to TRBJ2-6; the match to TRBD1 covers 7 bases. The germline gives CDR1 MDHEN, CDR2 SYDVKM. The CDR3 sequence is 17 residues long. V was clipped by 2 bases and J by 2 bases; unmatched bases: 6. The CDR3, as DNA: TGTGCCAGCAGTTTAGACAGGGTCCCTACTGGGGCCAACGTCCTGACTTTC. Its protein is CASSLDRVPTGANVLTF.

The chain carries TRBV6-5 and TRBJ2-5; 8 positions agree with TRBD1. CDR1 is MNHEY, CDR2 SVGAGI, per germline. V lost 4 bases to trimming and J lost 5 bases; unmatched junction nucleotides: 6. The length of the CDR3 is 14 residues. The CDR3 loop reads CASSSRGPGETQYF. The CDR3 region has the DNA TGTGCCAGCAGTTCCAGGGGGCCAGGGGAGACCCAGTACTTC.

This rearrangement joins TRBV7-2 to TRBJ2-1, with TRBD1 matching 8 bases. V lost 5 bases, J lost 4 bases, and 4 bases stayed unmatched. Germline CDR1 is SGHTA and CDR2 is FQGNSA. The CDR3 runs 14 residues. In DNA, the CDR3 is TGTGCCAGCAGCCCGGGACAGGATTACAATGAGCAGTTCTTC. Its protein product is CASSPGQDYNEQFF.

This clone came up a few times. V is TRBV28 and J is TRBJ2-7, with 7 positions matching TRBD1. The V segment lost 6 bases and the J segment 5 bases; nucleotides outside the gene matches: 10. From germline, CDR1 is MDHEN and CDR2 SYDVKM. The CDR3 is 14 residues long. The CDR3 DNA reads TGTGCCAGCAGGCCACCAGGGGGTATCAACGAGCAGTACTTC. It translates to CASRPPGGINEQYF.

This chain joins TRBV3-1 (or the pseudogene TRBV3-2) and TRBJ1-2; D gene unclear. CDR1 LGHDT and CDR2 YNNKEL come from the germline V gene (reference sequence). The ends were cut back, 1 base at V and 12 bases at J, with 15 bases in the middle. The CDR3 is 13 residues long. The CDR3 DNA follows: TGTGCCAGCAGCCAAGGAATTGTAGACAATCACACCTTC. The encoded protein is CASSQGIVDNHTF.

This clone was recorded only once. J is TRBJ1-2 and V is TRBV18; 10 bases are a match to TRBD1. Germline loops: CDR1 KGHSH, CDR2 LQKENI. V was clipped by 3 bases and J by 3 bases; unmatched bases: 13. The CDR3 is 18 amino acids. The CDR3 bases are TGTGCCAGCTCACCCTCCGGGACAGGGGCCGGAAACTACTATGGCTACACCTTC. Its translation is CASSPSGTGAGNYYGYTF.

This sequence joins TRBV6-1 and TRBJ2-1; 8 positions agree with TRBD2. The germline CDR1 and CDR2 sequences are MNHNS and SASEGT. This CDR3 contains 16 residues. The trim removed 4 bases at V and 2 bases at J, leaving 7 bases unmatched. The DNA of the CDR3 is TGTGCCAGCAGTGGGTTAGCGGGAAGTCCCTACAATGAGCAGTTCTTC. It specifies CASSGLAGSPYNEQFF.

The CDR3 DNA reads TGTGCCAGTAGTATAGCGGACAGGGGGTGGAATGAGCAGTTCTTC. It translates to CASSIADRGWNEQFF. J is TRBJ2-1 and V is TRBV19; 10 bases map to TRBD1. The ends lost 1 base at V and 7 bases at J; junction bases unmatched: 4. The CDR3 sequence is 15 residues long. The germline V gene has CDR1 LNHDA and CDR2 SQIVND (reference sequence).

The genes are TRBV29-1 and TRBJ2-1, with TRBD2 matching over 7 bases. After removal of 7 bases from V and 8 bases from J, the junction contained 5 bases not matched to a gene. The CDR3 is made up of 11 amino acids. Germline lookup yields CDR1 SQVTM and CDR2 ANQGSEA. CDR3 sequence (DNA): TGCAGCGACCGACTAGCCGATGAGCAGTTCTTC. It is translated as CSDRLADEQFF.